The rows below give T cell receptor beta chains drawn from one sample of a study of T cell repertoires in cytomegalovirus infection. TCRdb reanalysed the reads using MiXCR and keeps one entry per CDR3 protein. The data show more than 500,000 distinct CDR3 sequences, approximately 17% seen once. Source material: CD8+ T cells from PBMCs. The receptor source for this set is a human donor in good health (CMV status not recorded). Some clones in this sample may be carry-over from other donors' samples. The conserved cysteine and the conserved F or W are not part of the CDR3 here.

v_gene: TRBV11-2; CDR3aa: ASSSDNIGEKLF
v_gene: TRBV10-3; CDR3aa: AISDEGETEKLF
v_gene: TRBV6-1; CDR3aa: ASPGSFNTGELF
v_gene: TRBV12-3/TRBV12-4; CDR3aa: ASSLGQAEQF
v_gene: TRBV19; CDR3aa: ASSMTEMNTEAF
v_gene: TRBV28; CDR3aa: ASSLFLVSESSGANVLT
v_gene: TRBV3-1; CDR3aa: ASNRTGHTGELF
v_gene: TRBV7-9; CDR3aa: ASSSGTDRYEQY
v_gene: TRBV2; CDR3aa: ASSGLAEVPPSYNEQF
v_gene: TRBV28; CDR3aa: ASSPPGTSSYNEQF
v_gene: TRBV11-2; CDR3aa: ASSLDLRVYEQY
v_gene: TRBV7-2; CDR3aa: ASSLDGGLETQY
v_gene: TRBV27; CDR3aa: ASSLYGETQY
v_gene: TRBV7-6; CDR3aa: ASSLSVGGAADTQY
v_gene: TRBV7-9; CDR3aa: ASSLSSWETQY
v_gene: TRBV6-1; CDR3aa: ASSDGRDFLVADTQY
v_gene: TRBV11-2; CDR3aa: ASSMGTGSSYEQY
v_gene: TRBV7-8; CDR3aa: ASSSAGGRDTEAF
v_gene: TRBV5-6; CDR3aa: ASSVGGGPTDTQY
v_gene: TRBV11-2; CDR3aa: ASSLETEPYEQY
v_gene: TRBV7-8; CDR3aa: ASSFPRGGLSTDTQY
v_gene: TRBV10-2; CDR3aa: ASSELPRNEQF
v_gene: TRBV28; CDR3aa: ASSSTGGQPQH